A selection of T cell receptor beta chains follows, all from one sample in a study of vaccination and CD4 T cells after COVID-19. Each CDR3 protein gets one entry after TCRdb re-called the PCR reads with MiXCR. The table lists about 21,000 distinct CDR3 sequences, about 43% of them singletons. Their antigens remain unidentified. Sequencing was performed on CD4+ T cells from blood, cultured in vitro, taken about 7 months after SARS-CoV-2 vaccination. These receptor sequences come from a human donor who had recovered from COVID-19. Both conserved end residues are part of each CDR3. The D gene is left open where the match is weak. The listing skips clone size in some rows; elsewhere it reads once, few, many or a size class.

>NA|TRBD1|TRBJ1-2|TRBV2
TGTGCCAGCAGTGGGACAGGGGATGGCTACACCTTC
CASSGTGDGYTF
>few|TRBD1|TRBJ1-1|TRBV20-1
TGCAGTGCTAGTTACCAGGGGGCCGAAGCTTTCTTT
CSASYQGAEAFF
>few|TRBD2|TRBJ2-1|TRBV7-8
TGTGCCAGCAGCTTAAGCGGGGGATATGAGCAGTTCTTC
CASSLSGGYEQFF
>few|TRBD1|TRBJ1-5|TRBV7-2
TGTGCCAGCAGCTTAATTTTACAGGGGGGTCAGCCCCAGCATTTT
CASSLILQGGQPQHF
>few|TRBD1|TRBJ2-7|TRBV6-5
TGTGCCAGCAGTTACGGACAGGGGACCTACGAGCAGTACTTC
CASSYGQGTYEQYF
>NA|NA|TRBJ2-5|TRBV7-9
TGTGCCAGCCCCTTACCGGAGACCCAGTACTTC
CASPLPETQYF
>few|NA|TRBJ1-5|TRBV15
TGTGCCACCAGCACCCCAGAGGGGTGGTGGGGCAATCAGCCCCAGCATTTT
CATSTPEGWWGNQPQHF
>NA|TRBD1|TRBJ1-2|TRBV11-1
TGTGCCAGCAGCGGACCGAGGACAGGGGATGACGGCTACACCTTC
CASSGPRTGDDGYTF
>NA|NA|TRBJ1-2|TRBV4-1
TGCGCCAGCAGCCAAGCCACCAGTCCCTCCTATGGCTACACCTTC
CASSQATSPSYGYTF
>NA|NA|TRBJ2-5|TRBV6-1
TGTGCCAGCAGAGCCCCCAGCGGAGAACAAGAGACCCAGTACTTC
CASRAPSGEQETQYF
>few|NA|TRBJ2-7|TRBV10-3
TGTGCCATCAGTGAGGACGTCTACGAGCAGTACTTC
CAISEDVYEQYF
>few|NA|TRBJ2-7|TRBV7-3
TGTGCCAGCAGCTTACGGCCAGGACCCTCCTACGAGCAGTACTTC
CASSLRPGPSYEQYF
>NA|TRBD1|TRBJ1-6|TRBV27
TGTGCCAGCAGTTTAATGACAGGGGGTAATTCACCCCTCCACTTT
CASSLMTGGNSPLHF
>few|TRBD1|TRBJ1-5|TRBV20-1
TGCAGTGCCTCACAAGGGACAGGATGGGGGCTTAGCAATCAGCCCCAGCATTTT
CSASQGTGWGLSNQPQHF
>NA|NA|TRBJ2-7|TRBV7-2
TGTGCCAGCAGCATCGGACTGGGCTACGAGCAGTACTTC
CASSIGLGYEQYF
>few|NA|TRBJ1-1|TRBV20-1
TGCAGTGCTAGAAAAGACAGGAACACTGAAGCTTTCTTT
CSARKDRNTEAFF
>few|NA|TRBJ2-5|TRBV7-9
TGTGCCAGCAGCCCCGATCAGGGATGGGGGGAGACCCAGTACTTC
CASSPDQGWGETQYF
>once|NA|TRBJ2-3|TRBV5-1
TGCGCCAGCAGCCCCGACAGCACAGATACGCAGTATTTT
CASSPDSTDTQYF
>few|TRBD2|TRBJ2-1|TRBV20-1
TGCAGTGCTAGACGTAGCGGGGGGGCTTACAATGAGCAGTTCTTC
CSARRSGGAYNEQFF
>NA|TRBD1|TRBJ1-6|TRBV11-1
TGTGCCAGCAGCTTGGTGGGACAGTATAATTCACCCCTCCACTTT
CASSLVGQYNSPLHF
>NA|TRBD1|TRBJ1-5|TRBV6-1
TGTGCCAGCAGTGGAAAGGGACAGTATTATAGCAATCAGCCCCAGCATTTT
CASSGKGQYYSNQPQHF
>few|NA|TRBJ2-5|TRBV7-2
TGTGCCAGCAGCTTATCCACAGAGACCCAGTACTTC
CASSLSTETQYF
>once|NA|TRBJ2-7|TRBV7-9
TGTACCAGCAGCTCGCGGGACAGTTACGAGCAGTACTTC
CTSSSRDSYEQYF
>once|NA|TRBJ2-7|TRBV19
TGTGCCATGAAGGACAGCTCCTACGAGCAGTACTTC
CAMKDSSYEQYF
>NA|TRBD2|TRBJ2-1|TRBV2
TGTGCCAGCAGATTCGCGGGAGGGCCTCCCAATGAGCAGTTCTTC
CASRFAGGPPNEQFF
>once|NA|TRBJ2-7|TRBV18
TGTGCCAGCTCCCCTGACTCTGCCTACGAGCAGTACTTC
CASSPDSAYEQYF
>few|NA|TRBJ1-1|TRBV7-3
TGTGCCAGCAGCTTGGGCACGAACACTGAAGCTTTCTTT
CASSLGTNTEAFF
>few|NA|TRBJ2-5|TRBV24-1
TGTGCCACCAGTGTAGATGGATCTAGCGAACAAGAGACCCAGTACTTC
CATSVDGSSEQETQYF
>NA|NA|TRBJ1-5|TRBV6-2/TRBV6-3
TGTGCCAGCACCAATGGGGGAGCGCATCAGCTCCAGCATTTT
CASTNGGAHQLQHF
>few|NA|TRBJ1-2|TRBV19
TGTGCCAGTAGTATAGAGGCTTGGAGGGGTATGCGTGGCTACACCTTC
CASSIEAWRGMRGYTF
>NA|TRBD2|TRBJ2-3|TRBV6-2/TRBV6-3
TGTGCCAGCAGTGTTCTAGCGGGAGGGCCAGATACGCAGTATTTT
CASSVLAGGPDTQYF
>NA|TRBD2|TRBJ2-3|TRBV10-3
TGTGCCATCAGGACTAGCGGATCTAGCACAGATACGCAGTATTTT
CAIRTSGSSTDTQYF
>NA|NA|TRBJ1-2|TRBV10-3
TGTGCCATCAGTGAGTGGGTGGGGATGGCCTCTAACTATGGCTACACCTTC
CAISEWVGMASNYGYTF
>NA|NA|TRBJ2-5|TRBV7-3
TGTGCCAGCGGGGAGCCGAAAGAGACCCAGTACTTC
CASGEPKETQYF
>NA|NA|TRBJ2-7|TRBV6-1
TGTGCCAGCAGCACTAGGGTAGATCCGAGTGAGCAGTACTTC
CASSTRVDPSEQYF
>NA|NA|TRBJ2-7|TRBV6-2/TRBV6-3
TGTGCCAGCAGTTACGGAAGGATGGAGCAGTACTTC
CASSYGRMEQYF
>NA|NA|TRBJ2-7|TRBV6-1
TGTGCCAGCAGTGGGGCGGGCTACGAGCAGTACTTC
CASSGAGYEQYF
>few|NA|TRBJ1-3|TRBV15
TGTGCCACCAGCAGAGGTGACGTTGGAAACACCATATATTTT
CATSRGDVGNTIYF
>NA|NA|TRBJ2-5|TRBV6-5
TGTGCCAGCACTTACCGCAGGGAAGAGACCCAGTACTTC
CASTYRREETQYF
>few|TRBD2|TRBJ2-1|TRBV7-2
TGTGCCAGCAGCTTAGCATCTAGCGGGAGGGGTAATGAGCAGTTCTTC
CASSLASSGRGNEQFF
>NA|NA|TRBJ2-1|TRBV6-1
TGTGCCAGCAGTGAATTAACGGGAAACCCTGGTGAGCAGTTCTTC
CASSELTGNPGEQFF
>few|TRBD2|TRBJ2-3|TRBV7-6
TGTGCTAGCAGCTTAGCGGGACTCACAGATACGCAGTATTTT
CASSLAGLTDTQYF
>few|NA|TRBJ1-5|TRBV7-8
TGTGCCAGCAGCCCCCGCTCAGACAGCGTCGGGGATCAGCCCCAGCATTTT
CASSPRSDSVGDQPQHF
>few|NA|TRBJ2-5|TRBV7-9
TGTGCCAGCAGACTACAAGAGACCCAGTACTTC
CASRLQETQYF
>NA|NA|TRBJ2-7|TRBV5-4
TGTGCCAGCAGCTTGGACGGGAGAGGCAACGAGCAGTACTTC
CASSLDGRGNEQYF
>few|NA|TRBJ2-7|TRBV7-9
TGTGCCAGCAGCCAGGGGGGGACAGAGAGCTACGAGCAGTACTTC
CASSQGGTESYEQYF
>NA|TRBD2|TRBJ2-7|TRBV7-9
TGTGCCAGCAGCTTACGTGGGAGGGAGGACGAGCAGTACTTC
CASSLRGREDEQYF